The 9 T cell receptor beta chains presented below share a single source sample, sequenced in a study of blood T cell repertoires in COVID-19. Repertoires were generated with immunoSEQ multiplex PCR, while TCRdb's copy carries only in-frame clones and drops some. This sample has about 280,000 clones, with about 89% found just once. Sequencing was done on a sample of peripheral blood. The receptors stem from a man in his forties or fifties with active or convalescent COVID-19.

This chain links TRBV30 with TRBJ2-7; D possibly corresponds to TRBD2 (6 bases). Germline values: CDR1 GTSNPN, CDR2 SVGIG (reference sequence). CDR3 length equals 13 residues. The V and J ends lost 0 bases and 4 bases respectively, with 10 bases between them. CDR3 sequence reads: CAWSVTGVYEQYF. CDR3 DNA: TGTGCCTGGAGTGTAACGGGAGTTTACGAGCAGTACTTC.

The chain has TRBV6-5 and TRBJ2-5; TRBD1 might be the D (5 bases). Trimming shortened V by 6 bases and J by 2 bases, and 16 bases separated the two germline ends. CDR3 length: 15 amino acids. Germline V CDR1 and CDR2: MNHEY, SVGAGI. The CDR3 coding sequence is TGTGCCAGCAGGGCATCGACAGCCGTACAAGAGACCCAGTACTTC. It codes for CASRASTAVQETQYF.

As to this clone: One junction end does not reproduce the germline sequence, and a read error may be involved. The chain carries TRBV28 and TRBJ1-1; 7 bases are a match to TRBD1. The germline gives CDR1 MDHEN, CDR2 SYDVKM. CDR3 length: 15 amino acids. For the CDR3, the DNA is TGTGCCAGCAGCCCACTACAGGGGTTGAAGACTGAAGCTTTCTTT. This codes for CASSPLQGLKTEAFF.

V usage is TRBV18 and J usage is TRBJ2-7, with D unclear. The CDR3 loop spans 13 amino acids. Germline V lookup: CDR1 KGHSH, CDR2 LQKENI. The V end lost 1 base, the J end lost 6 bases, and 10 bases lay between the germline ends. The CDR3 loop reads CASSPLTDREQYF. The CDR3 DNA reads TGTGCCAGCTCACCACTTACAGACCGCGAGCAGTACTTC.

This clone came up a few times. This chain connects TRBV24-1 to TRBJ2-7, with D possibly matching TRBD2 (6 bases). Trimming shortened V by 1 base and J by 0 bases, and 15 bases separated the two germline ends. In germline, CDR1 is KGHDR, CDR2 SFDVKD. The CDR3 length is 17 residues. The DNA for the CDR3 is TGTGCCACCAGTGATTTCGAGAGGCGGGGACCCTCCTACGAGCAGTACTTC. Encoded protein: CATSDFERRGPSYEQYF.

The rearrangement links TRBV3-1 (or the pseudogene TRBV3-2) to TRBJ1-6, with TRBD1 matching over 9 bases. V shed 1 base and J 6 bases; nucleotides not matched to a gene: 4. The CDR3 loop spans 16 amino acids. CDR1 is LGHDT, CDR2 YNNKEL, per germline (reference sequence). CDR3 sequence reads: CASSQVGQGFNSPLHF. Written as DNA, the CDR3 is TGTGCCAGCAGCCAAGTCGGACAGGGGTTTAATTCACCCCTCCACTTT.

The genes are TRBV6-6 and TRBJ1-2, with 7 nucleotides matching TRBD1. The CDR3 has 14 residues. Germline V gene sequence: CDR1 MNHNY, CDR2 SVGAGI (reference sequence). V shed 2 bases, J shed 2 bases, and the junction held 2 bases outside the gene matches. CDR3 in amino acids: CASSYAQGNYGYTF. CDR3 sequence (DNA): TGTGCCAGCAGTTACGCACAGGGGAACTATGGCTACACCTTC.

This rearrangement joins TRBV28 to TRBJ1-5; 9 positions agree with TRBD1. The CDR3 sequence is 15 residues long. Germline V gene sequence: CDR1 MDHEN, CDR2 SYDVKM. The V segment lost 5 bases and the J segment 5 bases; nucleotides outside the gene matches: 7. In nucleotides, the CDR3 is TGTGCCAGCAGTCCGGACAGGGGAAGCTATCAGCCCCAGCATTTT. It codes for CASSPDRGSYQPQHF.

The CDR3 bases are TGTGCCACCAGTGATTTTGCCCGGGAGGGAGAAGAGACCCAGTACTTC. It codes for CATSDFAREGEETQYF. This chain connects TRBV24-1 to TRBJ2-5, with 8 bases fitting TRBD2. This CDR3 has 16 amino acids. V shed 1 base, J shed 3 bases, and the junction held 6 bases outside the gene matches. Germline CDR1 KGHDR, CDR2 SFDVKD.